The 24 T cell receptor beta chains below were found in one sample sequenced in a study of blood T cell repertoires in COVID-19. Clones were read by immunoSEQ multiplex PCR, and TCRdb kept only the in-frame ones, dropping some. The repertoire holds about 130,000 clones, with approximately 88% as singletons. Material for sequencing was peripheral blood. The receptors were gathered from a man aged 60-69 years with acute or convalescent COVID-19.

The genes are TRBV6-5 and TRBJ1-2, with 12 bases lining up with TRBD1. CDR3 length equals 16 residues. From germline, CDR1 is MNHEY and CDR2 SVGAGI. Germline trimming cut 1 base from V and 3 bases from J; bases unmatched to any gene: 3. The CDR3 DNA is TGTGCCAGCAGTTACTGGGACAGGGGGCCTGACTATGGCTACACCTTC. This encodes CASSYWDRGPDYGYTF.

The chain's CDR3 is CASSDRGTRISSSYEQYF. Here the CDR3 DNA reads TGTGCCAGTAGTGACAGGGGGACCAGGATCTCGAGCTCCTACGAGCAGTACTTC. The chain uses TRBV19 and TRBJ2-7; TRBD1 matches at 9 bases. Losses at the gene ends were 5 bases for V and 0 bases for J; bases not matched to a gene: 14. Per germline, CDR1 LNHDA and CDR2 SQIVND (reference sequence). This CDR3 contains 18 residues.

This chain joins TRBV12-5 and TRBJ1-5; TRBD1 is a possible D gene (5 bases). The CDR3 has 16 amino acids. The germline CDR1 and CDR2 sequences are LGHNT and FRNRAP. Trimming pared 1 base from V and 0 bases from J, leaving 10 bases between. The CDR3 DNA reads TGTGCTAGTGGTTTGGCCCAGGGAGGTAGCAATCAGCCCCAGCATTTT. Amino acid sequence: CASGLAQGGSNQPQHF.

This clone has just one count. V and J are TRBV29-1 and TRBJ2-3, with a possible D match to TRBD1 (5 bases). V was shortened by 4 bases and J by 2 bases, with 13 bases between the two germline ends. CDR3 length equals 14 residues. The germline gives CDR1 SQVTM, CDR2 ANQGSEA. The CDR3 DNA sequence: TGCAGCGTTGGGGGCTCTAGGTCCACAGATACGCAGTATTTT. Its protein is CSVGGSRSTDTQYF.

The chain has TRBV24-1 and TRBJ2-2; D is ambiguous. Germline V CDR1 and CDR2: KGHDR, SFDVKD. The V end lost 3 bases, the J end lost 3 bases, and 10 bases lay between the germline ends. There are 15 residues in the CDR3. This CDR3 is CATSDPLSDTGELFF. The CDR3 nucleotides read TGTGCCACCAGTGATCCACTCTCGGACACCGGGGAGCTGTTTTTT.

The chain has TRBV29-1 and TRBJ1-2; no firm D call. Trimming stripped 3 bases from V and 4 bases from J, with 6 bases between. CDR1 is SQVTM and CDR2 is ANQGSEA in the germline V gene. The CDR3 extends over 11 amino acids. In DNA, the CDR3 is TGCAGCGTTGAGGCCAGCTATGGCTACACCTTC. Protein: CSVEASYGYTF.

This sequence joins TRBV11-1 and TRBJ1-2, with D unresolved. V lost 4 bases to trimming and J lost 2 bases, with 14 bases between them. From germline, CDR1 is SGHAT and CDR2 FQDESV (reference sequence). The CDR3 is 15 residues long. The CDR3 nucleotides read TGTGCCAGCAGCTCCCGTTCGTCGGGGAACTATGGCTACACCTTC. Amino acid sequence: CASSSRSSGNYGYTF. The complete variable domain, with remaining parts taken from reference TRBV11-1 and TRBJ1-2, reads EAEVAQSPRYKITEKSQAVAFWCDPISGHATLYWYRQILGQGPELLVQFQDESVVDDSQLPKDRFSAERLKGVDSTLKIQPAELGDSAMYLCASSSRSSGNYGYTFGSGTRLTVV.

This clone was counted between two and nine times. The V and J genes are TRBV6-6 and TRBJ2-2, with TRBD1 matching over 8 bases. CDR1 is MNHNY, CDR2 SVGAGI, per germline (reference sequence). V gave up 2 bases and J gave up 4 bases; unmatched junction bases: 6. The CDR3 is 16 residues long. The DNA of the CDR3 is TGTGCCAGCAGTTACGCCGGGACAGGCCCCACCGGGGAGCTGTTTTTT. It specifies CASSYAGTGPTGELFF.

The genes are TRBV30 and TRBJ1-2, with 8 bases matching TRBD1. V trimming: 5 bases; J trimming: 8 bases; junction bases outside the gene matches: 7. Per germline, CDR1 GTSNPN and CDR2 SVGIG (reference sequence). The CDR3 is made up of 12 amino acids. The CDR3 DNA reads TGTGCCTGGGGCCGACAGGGGAGCGGCTACACCTTC. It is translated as CAWGRQGSGYTF.

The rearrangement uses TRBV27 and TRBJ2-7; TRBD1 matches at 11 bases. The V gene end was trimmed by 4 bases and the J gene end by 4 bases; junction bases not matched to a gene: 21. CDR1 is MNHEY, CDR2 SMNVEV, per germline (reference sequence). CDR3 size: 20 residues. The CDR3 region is CASSYYLGQGAKGTPYEQYF. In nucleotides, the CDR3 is TGTGCCAGCAGTTATTACCTTGGACAGGGGGCGAAAGGAACCCCATACGAGCAGTACTTC.

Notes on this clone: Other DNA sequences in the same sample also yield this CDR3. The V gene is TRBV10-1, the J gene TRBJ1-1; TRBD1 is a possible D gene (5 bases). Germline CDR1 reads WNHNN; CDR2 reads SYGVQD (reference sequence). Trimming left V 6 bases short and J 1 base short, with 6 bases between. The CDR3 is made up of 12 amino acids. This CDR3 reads CASSTGNTEAFF. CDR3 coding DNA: TGCGCCAGCAGCACAGGGAACACTGAAGCTTTCTTT.

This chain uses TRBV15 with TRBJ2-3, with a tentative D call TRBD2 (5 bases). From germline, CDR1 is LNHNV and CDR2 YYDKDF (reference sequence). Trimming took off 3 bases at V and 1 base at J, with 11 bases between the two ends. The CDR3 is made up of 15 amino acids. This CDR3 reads CATSSRRAGTDTQYF. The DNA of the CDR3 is TGTGCCACCAGCAGTCGGCGGGCGGGCACAGATACGCAGTATTTT.

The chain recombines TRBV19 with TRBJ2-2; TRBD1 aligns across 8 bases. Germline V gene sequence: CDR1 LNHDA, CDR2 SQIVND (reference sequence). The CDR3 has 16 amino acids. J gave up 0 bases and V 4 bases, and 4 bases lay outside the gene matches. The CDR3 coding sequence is TGTGCCAGTAGTAAACAGGGGGTCGCGAACACCGGGGAGCTGTTTTTT. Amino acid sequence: CASSKQGVANTGELFF.

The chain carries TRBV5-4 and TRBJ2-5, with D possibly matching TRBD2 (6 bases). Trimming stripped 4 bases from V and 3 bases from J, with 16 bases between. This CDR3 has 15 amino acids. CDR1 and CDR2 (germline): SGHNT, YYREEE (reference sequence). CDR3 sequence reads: CASSLQGGTKETQYF. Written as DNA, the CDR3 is TGTGCCAGCAGCCTCCAGGGCGGGACGAAAGAGACCCAGTACTTC.

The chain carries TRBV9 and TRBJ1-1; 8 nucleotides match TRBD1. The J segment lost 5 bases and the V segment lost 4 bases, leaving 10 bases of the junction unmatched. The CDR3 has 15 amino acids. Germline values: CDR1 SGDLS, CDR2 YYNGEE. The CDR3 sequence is CASSPTGGGRTEAFF. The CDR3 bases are TGTGCCAGCAGCCCTACAGGGGGTGGGAGGACTGAAGCTTTCTTT.

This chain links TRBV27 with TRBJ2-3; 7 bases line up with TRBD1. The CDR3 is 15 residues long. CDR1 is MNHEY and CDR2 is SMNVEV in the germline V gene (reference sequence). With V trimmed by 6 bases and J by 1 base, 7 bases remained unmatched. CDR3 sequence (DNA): TGTGCCAGCAGGACCCGTGGGACAGGCACAGATACGCAGTATTTT. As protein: CASRTRGTGTDTQYF.

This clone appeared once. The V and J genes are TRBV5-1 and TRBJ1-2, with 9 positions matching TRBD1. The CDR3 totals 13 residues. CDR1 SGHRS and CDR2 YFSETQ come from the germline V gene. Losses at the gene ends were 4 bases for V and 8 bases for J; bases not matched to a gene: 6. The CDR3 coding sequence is TGCGCCAGCAGCGCGGACAGGGGAGACGGCTACACCTTC. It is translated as CASSADRGDGYTF.

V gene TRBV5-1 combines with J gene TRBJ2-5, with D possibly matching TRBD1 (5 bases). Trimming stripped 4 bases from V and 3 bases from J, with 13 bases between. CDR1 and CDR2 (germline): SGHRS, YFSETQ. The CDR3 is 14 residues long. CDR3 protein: CASSRNGREETQYF. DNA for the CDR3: TGCGCCAGCAGCCGGAATGGCAGGGAAGAGACCCAGTACTTC.

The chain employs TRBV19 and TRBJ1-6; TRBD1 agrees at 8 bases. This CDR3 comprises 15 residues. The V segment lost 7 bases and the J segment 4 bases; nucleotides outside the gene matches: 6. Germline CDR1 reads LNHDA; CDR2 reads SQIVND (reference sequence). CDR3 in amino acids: CASKPDRGYNSPLHF. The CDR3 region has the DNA TGTGCCAGTAAACCCGACAGGGGTTATAATTCACCCCTCCACTTT.

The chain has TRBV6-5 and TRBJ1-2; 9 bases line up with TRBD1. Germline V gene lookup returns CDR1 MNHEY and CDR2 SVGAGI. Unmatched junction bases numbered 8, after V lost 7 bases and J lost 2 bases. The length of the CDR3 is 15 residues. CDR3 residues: CASKKQGAQNYGYTF. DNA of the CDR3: TGTGCCAGCAAGAAACAGGGGGCGCAAAACTATGGCTACACCTTC.

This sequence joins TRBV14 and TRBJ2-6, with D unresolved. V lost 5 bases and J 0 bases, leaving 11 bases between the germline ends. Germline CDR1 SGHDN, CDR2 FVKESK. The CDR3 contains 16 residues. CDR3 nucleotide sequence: TGTGCCAGCAGCGCAATACTCCCCTCTGGGGCCAACGTCCTGACTTTC. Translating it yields CASSAILPSGANVLTF.

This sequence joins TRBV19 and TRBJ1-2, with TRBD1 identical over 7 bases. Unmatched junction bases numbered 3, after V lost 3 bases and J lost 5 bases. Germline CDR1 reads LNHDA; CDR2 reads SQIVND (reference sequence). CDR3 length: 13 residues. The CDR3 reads CASSMGRGYGYTF. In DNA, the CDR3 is TGTGCCAGTAGTATGGGCAGGGGGTATGGCTACACCTTC. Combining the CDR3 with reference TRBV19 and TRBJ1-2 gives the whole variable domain DGGITQSPKYLFRKEGQNVTLSCEQNLNHDAMYWYRQDPGQGLRLIYYSQIVNDFQKGDIAEGYSVSREKKESFPLTVTSAQKNPTAFYLCASSMGRGYGYTFGSGTRLTVV.

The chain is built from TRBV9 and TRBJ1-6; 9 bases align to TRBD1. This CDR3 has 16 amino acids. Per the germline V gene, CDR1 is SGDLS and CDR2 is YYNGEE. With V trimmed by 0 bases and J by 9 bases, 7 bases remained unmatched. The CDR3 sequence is CASSVGAGTGLSPLHF. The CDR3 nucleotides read TGTGCCAGCAGCGTAGGGGCAGGGACAGGGCTTTCACCCCTCCACTTT.

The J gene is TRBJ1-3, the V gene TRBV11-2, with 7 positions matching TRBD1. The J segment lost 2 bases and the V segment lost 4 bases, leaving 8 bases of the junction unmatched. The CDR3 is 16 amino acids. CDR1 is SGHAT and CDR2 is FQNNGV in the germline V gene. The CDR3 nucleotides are TGTGCCAGCAGCTCACTGACAGGGAAAACTGGAAACACCATATATTTT. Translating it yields CASSSLTGKTGNTIYF.